This T cell receptor (beta chain) originates from a study of neoadjuvant anti-PD-1 for oral cavity cancer. At the level of the study: Patients without progression received a fourth nivolumab dose around day 43, then surgical resection on days 50-56.

With respect to this clone: Its specificity is not known. The junction does not match germline at one end; this may be a read error.

Blood libraries mostly used roughly 500 ng genomic DNA, six replicates each. Only in-frame clones appear in the TCRdb table, and some are missing; sequencing was by immunoSEQ multiplex PCR. The sample has around 70,000 clones, 70% to 90% seen once; the top ten hold about 3.4%. CDR1 and CDR2 (germline): LNHDA, SQIVND (reference sequence). The CDR3 length is 14 residues. Time point indicated: after neoadjuvant nivolumab, at surgical resection. PBMCs were not maintained or expanded in culture before analysis. Whole-study results and caveats: TCR analyses covered only a few patients per response group.

The material sequenced was PBMCs, taken after nivolumab (anti-PD-1) treatment. The rearrangement joins TRBV19 to TRBJ2-3; 7 bases line up with TRBD2. The sequence was collected from a person between 40 and 85 years old with oral cavity squamous cell carcinoma. The CDR3: CACREGPSTDTQYF. The CDR3 bases are TGTGCCTGTAGGGAGGGGCCTAGCACAGATACGCAGTATTTT.